The 24 T cell receptor beta chains reported below all come from one sample, sequenced in a study of blood T cell repertoires in COVID-19. Method: immunoSEQ multiplex PCR; TCRdb's copy keeps in-frame clones and lacks some. Of 95,000 to 150,000 clones listed, approximately 90% were seen once; the top ten hold roughly 8%. The source material was peripheral blood. The receptors shown here come from a man aged 50 or older with acute or convalescent COVID-19.

The J gene is TRBJ1-3, the V gene TRBV7-8, with unresolved D. CDR1 is SGHVS and CDR2 is FQNEAQ in the germline V gene. Trimming stripped 5 bases from V and 0 bases from J, with 23 bases between. This CDR3 contains 19 residues. CDR3 bases: TGTGCCAGCAGCCTAAGACAAGTCGACCCTTTCTTCTCTGGAAACACCATATATTTT. Translation: CASSLRQVDPFFSGNTIYF.

This clone has only a few counts. The chain employs TRBV5-1 and TRBJ2-3, with a weak D call TRBD1 (6 bases). The CDR3 covers 13 residues. Per germline, CDR1 SGHRS and CDR2 YFSETQ. Trimming shortened V by 0 bases and J by 6 bases, and 8 bases separated the two germline ends. In DNA form, the CDR3 reads TGCGCCAGCAGCTTGGCAGGGGCGGATACGCAGTATTTT. Amino acids: CASSLAGADTQYF.

This sequence joins TRBV2 and TRBJ1-2, with TRBD1 matching over 9 bases. With 6 bases clipped from V and 3 bases from J, the junction kept 5 bases outside the gene matches. CDR3 length: 14 residues. Germline CDR1 and CDR2: SNHLY and FYNNEI. The chain's CDR3 is CASRVGQGDYGYTF. The DNA for the CDR3 is TGTGCCAGCAGGGTGGGACAGGGTGACTATGGCTACACCTTC.

V is TRBV9 and J is TRBJ2-5, with 8 bases matching TRBD2. This CDR3 has 15 amino acids. Germline V gene sequence: CDR1 SGDLS, CDR2 YYNGEE. V lost 0 bases and J lost 1; bases outside the gene matches: 2. As DNA, the CDR3 is TGTGCCAGCAGCGTAGTGGGGACTAGCCAAGAGACCCAGTACTTC. Encoded protein: CASSVVGTSQETQYF.

This clone was seen only once. The chain has TRBV11-3 and TRBJ2-7; D uncertain. V was clipped by 2 bases and J by 3 bases, with 11 bases between them. CDR3 length: 14 residues. CDR1 and CDR2 (germline): SGHNT, YENEEA. This CDR3 reads CASSLMGSLYEQYF. CDR3 DNA sequence: TGTGCCAGCAGCTTAATGGGCAGCCTCTACGAGCAGTACTTC. The full variable domain, completed using reference TRBV11-3 and TRBJ2-7, is EAGVVQSPRYKIIEKKQPVAFWCNPISGHNTLYWYLQNLGQGPELLIRYENEEAVDDSQLPKDRFSAERLKGVDSTLKIQPAELGDSAVYLCASSLMGSLYEQYFGPGTRLTVT.

V usage is TRBV28 and J usage is TRBJ2-1; D gene ambiguous. CDR3 length equals 13 residues. Per germline, CDR1 MDHEN and CDR2 SYDVKM. Trimming cost V 2 bases and J 6 bases, with 8 bases left between them. In nucleotides, the CDR3 is TGTGCCAGCAGTTTAATCTCCCTCAATGAGCAGTTCTTC. Protein sequence: CASSLISLNEQFF.

The V gene is TRBV5-5, the J gene TRBJ1-5; D gene ambiguous. This CDR3 is built from 13 residues. Trimming removed 3 bases at V and 4 bases at J, with 8 bases between. Germline values: CDR1 SGHKS, CDR2 YYEKEE (reference sequence). The CDR3 reads CASSSDTNQPQHF. In nucleotides, the CDR3 is TGTGCCAGCAGCTCCGACACTAATCAGCCCCAGCATTTT. The full variable domain, completed using reference TRBV5-5 and TRBJ1-5, is DAGVTQSPTHLIKTRGQQVTLRCSPISGHKSVSWYQQVLGQGPQFIFQYYEKEERGRGNFPDRFSARQFPNYSSELNVNALLLGDSALYLCASSSDTNQPQHFGDGTRLSIL.

The rearrangement joins TRBV6-5 to TRBJ2-3, with D perhaps matching TRBD2 (6 bases). Germline V gene sequence: CDR1 MNHEY, CDR2 SVGAGI. This CDR3 is built from 14 residues. V was pared by 5 bases and J by 4 bases, with 13 bases between. The CDR3 DNA reads as TGTGCCAGCAGTCGGGACTGGGGGGCAGATACGCAGTATTTT. Encoded protein: CASSRDWGADTQYF.

The chain combines TRBV2 with TRBJ1-2; D unclear. Germline V gives CDR1 SNHLY, CDR2 FYNNEI. The CDR3 has 12 amino acids. Trimming removed 7 bases from V and 0 bases from J, with 6 bases in between. CDR3 in DNA: TGTGCCAGCATTGCTACTAACTATGGCTACACCTTC. This gives the protein CASIATNYGYTF.

V gene TRBV5-1 combines with J gene TRBJ2-1, with D possibly matching TRBD1 (6 bases). The length of the CDR3 is 15 residues. Germline CDR1 reads SGHRS; CDR2 reads YFSETQ. V was shortened by 0 bases and J by 2 bases, with 9 bases between the two germline ends. CDR3 in DNA: TGCGCCAGCAGCTTGGCACAGGGAGCCTACAATGAGCAGTTCTTC. It codes for CASSLAQGAYNEQFF. The full variable domain, completed using reference TRBV5-1 and TRBJ2-1, is KAGVTQTPRYLIKTRGQQVTLSCSPISGHRSVSWYQQTPGQGLQFLFEYFSETQRNKGNFPGRFSGRQFSNSRSEMNVSTLELGDSALYLCASSLAQGAYNEQFFGPGTRLTVL.

The CDR3 reads CASKAGGTAEQYF. CDR3 nucleotide sequence: TGTGCCAGTAAAGCGGGAGGAACGGCCGAGCAGTACTTC. The rearrangement links TRBV19 to TRBJ2-7; 9 bases agree with TRBD2. Losses at the gene ends were 7 bases for V and 6 bases for J; bases not matched to a gene: 7. The CDR3 sequence is 13 residues long. Germline V gene lookup returns CDR1 LNHDA and CDR2 SQIVND (reference sequence).

The CDR3 sequence is CASSQDLSYGGKSYEQYF. The DNA for the CDR3 is TGCGCCAGCAGCCAAGATCTGTCCTACGGAGGGAAGTCCTACGAGCAGTACTTC. The chain carries TRBV4-1 and TRBJ2-7, with a weak D call TRBD2 (6 bases). The V gene's germline CDR1 is MGHRA and CDR2 YSYEKL. The V and J ends lost 0 bases and 1 base respectively, with 19 bases between them. The CDR3 runs 18 residues.

V is TRBV10-2 and J is TRBJ1-5, with TRBD1 as a possible D gene (5 bases). This CDR3 is 16 amino acids long. Trimming took off 4 bases at V and 0 bases at J, with 13 bases between the two ends. In germline, CDR1 is WSHSY, CDR2 SAAADI. CDR3: CASSVWDFYSNQPQHF. CDR3 nucleotide sequence: TGCGCCAGCAGTGTATGGGACTTTTATAGCAATCAGCCCCAGCATTTT.

The V gene is TRBV6-5, the J gene TRBJ2-5, with 8 bases that match TRBD1. This CDR3 comprises 15 residues. CDR1 is MNHEY, CDR2 SVGAGI, per germline. With 0 bases clipped from V and 8 bases from J, the junction kept 8 bases outside the gene matches. The CDR3 here is CASSYSQGAEKTQYF. The CDR3 region has the DNA TGTGCCAGCAGTTACTCCCAGGGGGCGGAGAAAACCCAGTACTTC.

About this clone itself: Germline and junction disagree at one end, which may indicate a read error. The chain uses TRBV7-9 and TRBJ1-5; D ambiguous. This CDR3 has 15 amino acids. Per the germline V gene, CDR1 is SEHNR and CDR2 is FQNEAQ (reference sequence). The CDR3 spells CASSTAPAGRAGLDF. CDR3 sequence (DNA): TGTGCCAGCAGCACCGCCCCCGCGGGCCGGGCTGGATTGGATTTT.

The chain combines TRBV5-1 with TRBJ2-7; the match to TRBD2 covers 8 bases. Looked up from germline, CDR1 is SGHRS and CDR2 is YFSETQ. The CDR3 loop spans 15 amino acids. The trim removed 3 bases at V and 3 bases at J, leaving 8 bases unmatched. The CDR3 DNA sequence: TGCGCCAGCAGCTGGGATCTAGCGGGCGTCTACGAGCAGTACTTC. Translating it yields CASSWDLAGVYEQYF.

This clone was counted a few times. The chain employs TRBV6-5 and TRBJ1-4; 7 bases match TRBD1. Trimming at V came to 2 bases and at J to 10 bases, leaving 7 bases not matched to a gene. Germline V gives CDR1 MNHEY, CDR2 SVGAGI. The CDR3 length is 14 residues. The CDR3 region is CASSYGTAPRKLFF. In DNA, the CDR3 is TGTGCCAGCAGTTACGGGACAGCCCCGAGAAAACTGTTTTTT.

This sequence joins TRBV7-2 and TRBJ1-1; D call uncertain. V was pared by 5 bases and J by 6 bases, with 13 bases between. The CDR3 covers 13 residues. Germline CDR1 is SGHTA and CDR2 is FQGNSA. The CDR3 coding sequence is TGTGCCAGCAGCCTGCGGTCCGAGGCTGAAGCTTTCTTT. Protein product: CASSLRSEAEAFF.

This sequence joins TRBV6-6 and TRBJ1-2; D is ambiguous. The V and J ends lost 5 bases and 2 bases respectively, with 12 bases between them. Germline V gene sequence: CDR1 MNHNY, CDR2 SVGAGI (reference sequence). The CDR3 contains 14 residues. The CDR3 is CASSPGRENYGYTF. The CDR3 DNA sequence: TGTGCCAGCAGTCCCGGGCGGGAAAACTATGGCTACACCTTC.

The chain joins TRBV6-4 to TRBJ2-5; D is unclear. Trimming stripped 3 bases from V and 1 base from J, with 15 bases between. The germline V gene encodes CDR1 MRHNA and CDR2 SNTAGT. The CDR3 is 16 amino acids. The CDR3 DNA reads as TGTGCCAGCAGTGAGTTGGTGGCTGGTATCCAAGAGACCCAGTACTTC. This encodes CASSELVAGIQETQYF.

J is TRBJ2-1 and V is TRBV2; the D gene is possibly TRBD1 (5 bases). The V gene's germline CDR1 is SNHLY and CDR2 FYNNEI. The CDR3 has 14 residues. V shed 4 bases and J shed 3 bases, with 10 bases lying between them. This CDR3 reads CASSARASYNEQFF. CDR3 nucleotide sequence: TGTGCCAGCAGTGCCAGGGCTAGCTACAATGAGCAGTTCTTC.

This chain connects TRBV24-1 to TRBJ2-3, with D possibly TRBD1 on 5 matching bases. V dropped 6 bases and J dropped 4 bases, with 13 bases sitting between them. Germline CDR1 KGHDR, CDR2 SFDVKD. This CDR3 comprises 14 residues. The CDR3, as DNA: TGTGCCACCAGTTGGGGCAGGGTATCAGATACGCAGTATTTT. Its protein is CATSWGRVSDTQYF.

The chain has TRBV29-1 and TRBJ1-1; TRBD1 matches at 8 bases. Germline loops: CDR1 SQVTM, CDR2 ANQGSEA. The CDR3 contains 14 residues. V shed 7 bases and J 3 bases; nucleotides not matched to a gene: 10. CDR3 bases: TGCAGCGCAGACAGGGGAAGGAAGGACACTGAAGCTTTCTTT. The encoded protein is CSADRGRKDTEAFF.

This chain uses TRBV3-1 (or the pseudogene TRBV3-2) with TRBJ2-3, with D possibly matching TRBD2 (5 bases). CDR1 LGHDT and CDR2 YNNKEL come from the germline V gene (reference sequence). CDR3 length equals 14 residues. V was clipped by 2 bases and J by 0 bases, with 6 bases between them. The CDR3 nucleotides read TGTGCCAGCAGCCAACGGACTAGCACAGATACGCAGTATTTT. Protein: CASSQRTSTDTQYF.